This is a list of T cell receptor beta chains from one sample in a study of blood T cell repertoires in COVID-19. Method: immunoSEQ multiplex PCR; TCRdb's copy keeps in-frame clones and lacks some. This table holds 140,000 to 150,000 clones, about nine tenths found once. Material: peripheral blood. The receptor set was obtained from a human donor in a cohort sampled during active COVID-19. CDR3s include the opening cysteine and the closing phenylalanine or tryptophan. A D gene is named only where the DNA matches it firmly. Some rows have no size entry. The others give once, few or many, or a class for an expanded clone.

j_call,v_call,clone_size,d_call,cdr3_nt,cdr3_aa
TRBJ2-3,TRBV6-4,-,TRBD2,TGTGCCAGCAGTCCACTAGCGAACACAGATACGCAGTATTTT,CASSPLANTDTQYF
TRBJ1-5,TRBV6-2/TRBV6-3,-,-,TGTGCCAGCAGTTACGACAGGACGGGTATATTGAGCAATCAGCCCCAGCATTTT,CASSYDRTGILSNQPQHF
TRBJ2-3,TRBV5-3,-,TRBD2,TGTGCCAGAAGCAGCCCGGGACTAGCGGGGCCTTTTAGCACAGATACGCAGTATTTT,CARSSPGLAGPFSTDTQYF
TRBJ1-4,TRBV30,-,TRBD1,TGTGCCTGGACCCCCGGGACAGGGACTGAAAAACTGTTTTTT,CAWTPGTGTEKLFF
TRBJ2-7,TRBV4-1,-,TRBD1,TGCGCCAGCAGCCAAGGGACAGGGCGCGCCTACGAGCAGTACTTC,CASSQGTGRAYEQYF
TRBJ1-6,TRBV12-5,-,TRBD1,TGTGCTAGTGGTCTCAAGACAGGGAATCAGTTGGGGTGGGATTCACCCCTCCACTTT,CASGLKTGNQLGWDSPLHF
TRBJ1-5,TRBV25-1,-,TRBD1,TGTGCCAGCAGTGTCGGGACAGGGGACAATCAGCCCCAGCATTTT,CASSVGTGDNQPQHF
TRBJ1-5,TRBV2,-,-,TGTGCCAGCAGGCGGACAGACAATCAGCCCCAGCATTTT,CASRRTDNQPQHF
TRBJ2-5,TRBV4-1,-,TRBD2,TGCGCCAGCAGCGGAGGATCGGGAGGCCAAGAGACCCAGTACTTC,CASSGGSGGQETQYF
TRBJ2-5,TRBV7-9,-,-,TGTGCCAGCAGCTTAGGTGGGAACGGGCAGGGCCAAGAGACCCAGTACTTC,CASSLGGNGQGQETQYF
TRBJ2-1,TRBV2,-,-,TGTGCCAGCAGGGTCGGGGGGCTAATCGATGAGCAGTTCTTC,CASRVGGLIDEQFF
TRBJ1-5,TRBV21-1,-,-,TGTGCCAGCAGCACCAGCAGGGGGCCGAATCAGCCCCAGCATTTT,CASSTSRGPNQPQHF
TRBJ1-1,TRBV11-3,-,-,TGTGCCAGCAGCTTAAGTCCAGGGAATGGTGAAGCTTTCTTT,CASSLSPGNGEAFF
TRBJ2-2,TRBV11-3,-,-,TGTGCCAGCAGCCACCCGGCGGGGACCGGGGAGCTGTTTTTT,CASSHPAGTGELFF
TRBJ2-3,TRBV27,-,TRBD2,TGTGCCAGCAGTTTATTTTACGGACTAGCGGGAGACACAGATACGCAGTATTTT,CASSLFYGLAGDTDTQYF
TRBJ2-7,TRBV5-1,-,TRBD2,TGCGCCAGCAGCTTCGGGGGGGGCGACCTCCCCCACGAGCAGTACTTC,CASSFGGGDLPHEQYF
TRBJ2-1,TRBV5-6,-,-,TGTGCCAGCAGCCGCAGTTACAATGAGCAGTTCTTC,CASSRSYNEQFF
TRBJ2-3,TRBV11-3,-,-,TGTGCCAGCAGCTTAGCAGGCACAGATACGCAGTATTTT,CASSLAGTDTQYF
TRBJ2-7,TRBV28,few,-,TGTGCCAGCAGCCCCGAAGGGGCAGGGAACACCTACGAGCAGTACTTC,CASSPEGAGNTYEQYF
TRBJ2-5,TRBV3-1/TRBV3-2,-,-,TGTGCCAGCAGCCAAGATTTGGCAGGTTCAGGGGGGGAGACCCAGTACTTC,CASSQDLAGSGGETQYF
TRBJ1-1,TRBV7-2,-,-,TGTGCCAGCAGCTTGGGGACACTCTCGGCAACTGAAGCTTTCTTT,CASSLGTLSATEAFF
TRBJ2-5,TRBV4-2,-,TRBD1,TGTGCCAGCAGCCGTAATCTGGGACAGGGACAGACCCAGTACTTC,CASSRNLGQGQTQYF
TRBJ1-1,TRBV12-3/TRBV12-4,once,-,TGTGCCAGCAGTTTCCAGGGGATGACTGAAGCTTTCTTT,CASSFQGMTEAFF
TRBJ2-2,TRBV7-2,-,-,TGTGCCAGCAGCCCAGGGCCGAGAATTAACACCGGGGAGCTGTTTTTT,CASSPGPRINTGELFF
TRBJ2-1,TRBV13,-,TRBD2,TGTGCCAGCAGCACCGCCCTAGCGGGAGCCTACAATGAGCAGTTCTTC,CASSTALAGAYNEQFF
TRBJ1-3,TRBV18,-,-,TGTGCCAGCTCACCCCAAGGACGAGGGAACACCATATATTTT,CASSPQGRGNTIYF
TRBJ2-1,TRBV9,-,TRBD1,TGTGCCAGCAGCGCGAGAGGACAGGGTGGGGCGATTGAGCAGTTCTTC,CASSARGQGGAIEQFF
TRBJ1-5,TRBV2,-,TRBD1,TGTGCCAGCGGACGGGACAGGGGGCATGGTCAGCCCCAGCATTTT,CASGRDRGHGQPQHF
TRBJ1-6,TRBV2,-,-,TGTGCCAGCAGTGAAGCGTTAGGCCCGGGGAATTCACCCCTCCACTTT,CASSEALGPGNSPLHF
TRBJ2-1,TRBV11-3,-,-,TGTGCCAGCAGCTCACGGGAGCTCCAGAGCGATGAGCAGTTCTTC,CASSSRELQSDEQFF
TRBJ2-5,TRBV4-3,-,TRBD2,TGCGCCAGCAGCCAAGACGTAGGACTAGCGGGCGAAGAGACCCAGTACTTC,CASSQDVGLAGEETQYF
TRBJ2-5,TRBV27,-,-,TGTGCCAGCAGCCTTCGAGTGTCGGGTGAGACCCAGTACTTC,CASSLRVSGETQYF
TRBJ2-7,TRBV11-2,-,TRBD1,TGTGCCAGCAGCTTAGACATCCTGGACAGGCTACGAGCCTACGAGCAGTACTTC,CASSLDILDRLRAYEQYF
TRBJ2-5,TRBV7-3,-,TRBD2,TGTGCCAGCAGCTTTCTAGCGGGGGCAGAGACCCAGTACTTC,CASSFLAGAETQYF
TRBJ2-7,TRBV15,-,TRBD2,TGTGCCACCAGCAGAGATCATAGCGGGGCGACCTACGAGCAGTACTTC,CATSRDHSGATYEQYF
TRBJ1-2,TRBV30,-,TRBD1,TGTGCCTGGAGTAGACAGGGTGGGAACTATGGCTACACCTTC,CAWSRQGGNYGYTF
TRBJ2-1,TRBV9,-,-,TGTGCCAGCAGCGGGACTTCAACACCGGACAATGAGCAGTTCTTC,CASSGTSTPDNEQFF
TRBJ1-1,TRBV12-5,-,-,TGTGCTAGTGGTTTCGCCCCCTCCACAGGGTTTAACACTGAAGCTTTCTTT,CASGFAPSTGFNTEAFF
TRBJ2-7,TRBV19,-,-,TGTGCCACACATATCGACAGGAGCTCCTACGAGCAGTACTTC,CATHIDRSSYEQYF
TRBJ1-1,TRBV25-1,-,-,TGTGCCAGCAGAGAGACAGGACCGGGAACTGAAGCTTTCTTT,CASRETGPGTEAFF
TRBJ2-7,TRBV2,-,-,TGTGCCAGCAGTGTAACGCAGGGGTACGAGCAGTACTTC,CASSVTQGYEQYF
TRBJ2-2,TRBV7-9,-,TRBD2,TGTGCCAGCAGCGGGCGACTAGCGGGAGGACCGACCGGGGAGCTGTTTTTT,CASSGRLAGGPTGELFF
TRBJ1-1,TRBV7-2,-,-,TGTGCCAGCAGCTTAGGTGGAGGGACTGGCACTGAAGCTTTCTTT,CASSLGGGTGTEAFF
TRBJ2-1,TRBV28,-,-,TGTGCCAGCAGTAGGGAGGGGGGGACCTACAATGAGCAGTTCTTC,CASSREGGTYNEQFF
TRBJ2-7,TRBV15,-,TRBD1,TGTGCCACCAGCCGAGGGACAGGGGTTGACTGGGGCTACGAGCAGTACTTC,CATSRGTGVDWGYEQYF
TRBJ1-2,TRBV6-2/TRBV6-3,once,TRBD1,TGTGCCAGCAGTTACGCCTTGGGACAGGGGAATGGCTACACCTTC,CASSYALGQGNGYTF
TRBJ1-1,TRBV5-3,-,-,TGTGCCAGAAGCTTGGAGGGAGGGTCAAGCGCTGAAGCTTTCTTT,CARSLEGGSSAEAFF
TRBJ2-1,TRBV5-4,-,-,TGTGCCAGCAGCTTTGGCGGGGCCCTCGGGAATGAGCAGTTCTTC,CASSFGGALGNEQFF
TRBJ1-2,TRBV9,-,TRBD1,TGTGCCAGCAGCCCTTTTATCGGACAGGGGGCGAATGGCTACACCTTC,CASSPFIGQGANGYTF
TRBJ2-1,TRBV19,-,-,TGTGCCAGTAGTACCCTAATAGGGGGCTCCTACAATGAGCAGTTCTTC,CASSTLIGGSYNEQFF
TRBJ2-4,TRBV3-1/TRBV3-2,-,-,TGTGCCAGCAGCCAAGGAGGGCCCCTTACGAGCATTCAGTACTTC,CASSQGGPLTSIQYF